These 10 T cell receptor beta chains originate from one sample sequenced in a study of beta chain features in type 1 diabetes. Expressed TCRB transcripts were sequenced after all isolated RNA was converted to cDNA. Only in-frame clones appear in the TCRdb table, and some are missing; sequencing was by immunoSEQ multiplex PCR. The data show a few hundred thousand clones, with approximately 15% seen just once and 0.03% to 0.04% held by the top ten. Sequencing was performed on naive CD4+ T cells from blood. The source is a man aged 30 to 39 in good health.

This clone was observed a handful of times. The chain is built from TRBV7-2 and TRBJ1-1; perhaps TRBD1 as D (5 bases). CDR1 and CDR2 from the germline V gene are SGHTA and FQGNSA. CDR3 size: 14 residues. V was clipped by 5 bases and J by 7 bases, with 17 bases between them. The chain's CDR3 is CASSPWGVADEAFF. CDR3 DNA: TGTGCCAGCAGCCCCTGGGGGGTTGCCGATGAAGCTTTCTTT. Using reference TRBV7-2 and TRBJ1-1 for the parts outside the CDR3, the full variable domain is GAGVSQSPSNKVTEKGKDVELRCDPISGHTALYWYRQSLGQGLEFLIYFQGNSAPDKSGLPSDRFSAERTGGSVSTLTIQRTQQEDSAVYLCASSPWGVADEAFFGQGTRLTVV.

This clone showed up just a few times. V is TRBV29-1 and J is TRBJ1-1; D gene ambiguous. The CDR3 loop spans 14 amino acids. CDR1 is SQVTM and CDR2 is ANQGSEA in the germline V gene. The V and J ends lost 1 base and 2 bases respectively, with 11 bases between them. CDR3 residues: CSVEGLRVNTEAFF. The DNA for the CDR3 is TGCAGCGTTGAAGGACTAAGGGTCAACACTGAAGCTTTCTTT. The full variable domain, completed using reference TRBV29-1 and TRBJ1-1, is SAVISQKPSRDICQRGTSLTIQCQVDSQVTMMFWYRQQPGQSLTLIATANQGSEATYESGFVIDKFPISRPNLTFSTLTVSNMSPEDSSIYLCSVEGLRVNTEAFFGQGTRLTVV.

In this sample, this clone turned up a few times. This chain uses TRBV2 with TRBJ2-3; D perhaps matches TRBD2 (6 bases). Germline assignment: CDR1 SNHLY and CDR2 FYNNEI. The CDR3 contains 15 residues. Trimming left V 3 bases short and J 3 bases short, with 13 bases between. Here the CDR3 DNA reads TGTGCCAGCAGTGAGGCGGGGTTTGTGACAGATACGCAGTATTTT. This codes for CASSEAGFVTDTQYF.

This clone was recorded at least ten times. V usage is TRBV10-3 and J usage is TRBJ2-1, with 7 bases lining up with TRBD2. The length of the CDR3 is 12 residues. V trimming: 10 bases; J trimming: 8 bases; junction bases outside the gene matches: 8. CDR1 and CDR2 (germline): ENHRY, SYGVKD. For the CDR3, the DNA is TGTGCCACCCGCGGACTAGTAGATGAGCAGTTCTTC. Translated: CATRGLVDEQFF.

The chain recombines TRBV7-6 with TRBJ2-5; D may be TRBD1 (6 bases). The CDR3 consists of 15 residues. Trimming took off 5 bases at V and 4 bases at J, with 17 bases between the two ends. The V gene's germline CDR1 is SGHVS and CDR2 FNYEAQ. DNA for the CDR3: TGTGCCAGCAGCGAACAGGGAGTGGCGTTAGAGACCCAGTACTTC. It encodes CASSEQGVALETQYF. Full variable domain (rest looked up from reference TRBV7-6 and TRBJ2-5): GAGVSQSPRYKVTKRGQDVALRCDPISGHVSLYWYRQALGQGPEFLTYFNYEAQQDKSGLPNDRFSAERPEGSISTLTIQRTEQRDSAMYRCASSEQGVALETQYFGPGTRLLVL.

The chain couples TRBV6-6 to TRBJ2-1, with TRBD2 matching over 11 bases. This CDR3 spans 13 amino acids. Germline V gene sequence: CDR1 MNHNY, CDR2 SVGAGI (reference sequence). V shed 10 bases and J 6 bases; nucleotides not matched to a gene: 5. In nucleotides, the CDR3 is TGTGCCACAATAGCGGGGGGGCGCAATGAGCAGTTCTTC. Translating gives CATIAGGRNEQFF.

A few counts support this clone. The chain carries TRBV10-3 and TRBJ2-3; no clear D gene. Trimming shortened V by 8 bases and J by 0 bases, and 18 bases separated the two germline ends. Germline V gene sequence: CDR1 ENHRY, CDR2 SYGVKD. This CDR3 region has 16 residues. This CDR3 reads CAISLLGSMSTDTQYF. As DNA, the CDR3 is TGTGCCATCTCTCTTCTTGGGTCTATGAGCACAGATACGCAGTATTTT.

This clone was seen a single time. The V and J genes are TRBV5-1 and TRBJ2-5; D is uncertain. V gave up 3 bases and J gave up 0 bases, with 18 bases separating them. This CDR3 comprises 17 residues. Germline CDR1 reads SGHRS; CDR2 reads YFSETQ. CDR3 loop: CASSSGVSGLYQETQYF. The CDR3 DNA follows: TGCGCCAGCAGCTCAGGTGTTTCGGGCCTGTACCAAGAGACCCAGTACTTC.

The chain combines TRBV7-2 with TRBJ2-1; 7 nucleotides line up with TRBD1. From germline, CDR1 is SGHTA and CDR2 FQGNSA. Unmatched junction bases numbered 6, after V lost 5 bases and J lost 2 bases. CDR3 length: 15 residues. CDR3 protein: CASSVSGQPYNEQFF. The CDR3 DNA sequence: TGTGCCAGCAGCGTTTCGGGACAGCCCTACAATGAGCAGTTCTTC. Drawing the rest from reference TRBV7-2 and TRBJ2-1, the complete variable domain is GAGVSQSPSNKVTEKGKDVELRCDPISGHTALYWYRQSLGQGLEFLIYFQGNSAPDKSGLPSDRFSAERTGGSVSTLTIQRTQQEDSAVYLCASSVSGQPYNEQFFGPGTRLTVL.

This clone occurred a few times. Other DNA sequences of this sample code for an identical CDR3. This chain connects TRBV30 to TRBJ1-3; no clear D. CDR3 length: 16 residues. The V gene lost 0 bases and the J gene lost 0 bases, with 12 bases spanning the gap. The germline gives CDR1 GTSNPN, CDR2 SVGIG (reference sequence). The CDR3 sequence is CAWSVRTASSGNTIYF. CDR3 DNA sequence: TGTGCCTGGAGTGTTCGAACCGCGAGCTCTGGAAACACCATATATTTT.